This TCR beta chain was identified during a study of Graves' ophthalmopathy and Graves' hyperthyroidism. V lost 5 bases and J 4 bases, leaving 14 bases between the germline ends. CDR3 length: 15 residues. Germline CDR1 MGHDK, CDR2 SYGVNS. A few counts support this clonotype. The study amplified TCR beta CDR3 regions using RNA transcripts. RT-PCR with HTBI primers came first, then second-round multiplex PCR. One entry per CDR3 protein, called by TCRdb with MiXCR from the multiplex PCR reads. Here the sample spans under 350,000 distinct CDR3 sequences, roughly 15% being singletons. The sequenced sample consisted of peripheral blood. J is TRBJ2-2 and V is TRBV25-1; no definite D call. The sequence derives from an adult man with Graves' ophthalmopathy. The DNA for the CDR3 is TGTGCCAGCAGTCCCATGCAGACACCCACCGGGGAGCTGTTTTTT. Protein sequence: CASSPMQTPTGELFF.